The clone carrying this TCR beta chain was seen more than once but under ten times. Its antigen is unknown. The data stem from a study of cytomegalovirus exposure and HLA in healthy donors. Findings and limits, study-wide: Some highly shared sequence variants likely arose as a pipeline artifact. A later analysis linked a missense DCLRE1C variant to TCR beta V- and J-gene trimming.

The V gene lost 5 bases and the J gene lost 4 bases, with 18 bases spanning the gap. CDR3 size: 16 residues. Germline-derived CDR1 and CDR2 are SGHTA and FQGTGA. With 60 Vbeta and 13 Jbeta primers, the PCR was carried out. Here immunoSEQ multiplex PCR was the method, and the copy in TCRdb shows in-frame clones only, minus some. This table holds more than 85,000 clones, roughly 15% found once. The receptor was isolated from a female donor in good health and CMV-seronegative. The gene calls are TRBV7-3 and TRBJ2-1, with D possibly TRBD1 on 6 matching bases. Sequencing was carried out using PBMCs. CDR3 nucleotide sequence: TGTGCCAGCAGCGCGAAACCGGGACATACTTACAATGAGCAGTTCTTC. As protein: CASSAKPGHTYNEQFF.